The clone carrying this T cell receptor beta chain was detected only a few times. The antigen remains undetermined. TCRdb independently ran MiXCR on the RT-PCR reads; one entry per CDR3 protein. The sample shows over 150,000 distinct CDR3 sequences, about 10% of them seen only once. This CDR3 has 13 residues. The germline CDR1 and CDR2 sequences are KGHDR and SFDVKD. Trimming pared 3 bases from V and 6 bases from J, leaving 11 bases between. The data were obtained in a study of response to subunit inactivated influenza vaccine. Study observations and caveats: Authors suggested each seasonal influenza vaccination recruits few new T cells.

This clonotype originated in a man between 50 and 69 years old who received an inactivated influenza vaccine. This sequence joins TRBV24-1 and TRBJ2-7, with a weak D call TRBD1 (5 bases). Source: CD8+ T cells sorted from PBMCs, taken around 2 years after vaccination. CDR3 region: CATSDRDSGEQYF. CDR3 sequence (DNA): TGTGCCACCAGTGATCGTGACAGTGGCGAGCAGTACTTC.